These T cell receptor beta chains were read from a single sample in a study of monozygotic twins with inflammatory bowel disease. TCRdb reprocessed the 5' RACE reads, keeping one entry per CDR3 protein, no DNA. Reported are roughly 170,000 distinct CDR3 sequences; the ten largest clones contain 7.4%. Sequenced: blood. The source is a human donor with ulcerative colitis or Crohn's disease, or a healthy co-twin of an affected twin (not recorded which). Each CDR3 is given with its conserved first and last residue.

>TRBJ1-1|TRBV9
CASSVRANTEAFF
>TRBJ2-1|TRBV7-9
CASSSVGDNEQFF
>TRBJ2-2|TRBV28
CAIRDPGHGELFF
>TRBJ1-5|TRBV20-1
CSAPEGGQPQHF
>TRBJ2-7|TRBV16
CASSQSGVSSYEQYF
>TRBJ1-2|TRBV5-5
CASSLLDRATHGYTF
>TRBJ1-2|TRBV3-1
CASTVAGASYGYTF
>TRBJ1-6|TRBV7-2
CASSLVGSNSPLHF
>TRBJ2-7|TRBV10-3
CAISESGDRGPVYEQYF
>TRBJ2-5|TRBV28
CASSPLRGPQETQYF
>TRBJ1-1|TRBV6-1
CASSERDGNTEAFF
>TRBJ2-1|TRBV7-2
CASSPDGSKRNEQFF
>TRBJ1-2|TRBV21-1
CASSKAPGTGLFEYGYTF
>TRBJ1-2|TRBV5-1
CASSTQGVGDGYTF
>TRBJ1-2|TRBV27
CASSLRGSGYTF
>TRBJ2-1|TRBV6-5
CASSYSVLGPNEQFF
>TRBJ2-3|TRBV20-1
CSAPPGVRTDTQYF
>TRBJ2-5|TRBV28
CASSRRGAPQETQYF
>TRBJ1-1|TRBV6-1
CASTRGPGAPEAFF
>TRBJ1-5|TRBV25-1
CASSSSLNQPQHF
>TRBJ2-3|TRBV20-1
CSAPGLAGGPGTQYF
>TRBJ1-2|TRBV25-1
CASMRSTGGGYTF
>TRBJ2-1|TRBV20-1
CSASSGGRALTSLTYNEQFF
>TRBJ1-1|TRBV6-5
CASSYLIQLNTEAFF
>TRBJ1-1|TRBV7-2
CASSLIKQGEAFF
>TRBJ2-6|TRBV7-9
CASSLTVVLSGANVLTF
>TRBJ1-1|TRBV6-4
CASSPEPGHRAFF